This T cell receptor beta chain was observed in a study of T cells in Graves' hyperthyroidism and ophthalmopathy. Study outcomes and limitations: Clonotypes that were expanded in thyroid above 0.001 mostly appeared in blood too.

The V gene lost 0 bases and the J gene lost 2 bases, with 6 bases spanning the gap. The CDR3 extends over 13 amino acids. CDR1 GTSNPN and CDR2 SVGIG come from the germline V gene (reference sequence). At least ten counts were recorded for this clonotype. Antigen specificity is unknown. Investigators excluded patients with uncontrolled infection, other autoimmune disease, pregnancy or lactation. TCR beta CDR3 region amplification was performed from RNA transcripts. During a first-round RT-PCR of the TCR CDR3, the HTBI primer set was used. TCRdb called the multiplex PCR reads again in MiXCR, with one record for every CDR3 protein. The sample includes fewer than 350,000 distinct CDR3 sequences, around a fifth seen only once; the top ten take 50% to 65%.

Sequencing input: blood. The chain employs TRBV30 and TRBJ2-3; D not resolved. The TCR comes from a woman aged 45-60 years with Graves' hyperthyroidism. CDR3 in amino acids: CAWSVGATDTQYF. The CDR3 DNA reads TGTGCCTGGAGTGTCGGAGCCACAGATACGCAGTATTTT.